Listed below are T cell receptor beta chains from one sample, sequenced in a study of blood T cell repertoires in COVID-19. The data were produced by immunoSEQ multiplex PCR, yet TCRdb's version contains in-frame clones alone and is incomplete. The sample has 70,000 or so clones; 80% are singletons. Sequenced input: peripheral blood. Receptor source: a man aged 50 or older with COVID-19, enrolled during active disease. Each CDR3 is given with its conserved first and last residue. The D gene is left open where the match is weak. Clone sizes are given selectively: once, few, many, or a class where the clone is expanded.

D gene	clone size	V gene	J gene	CDR3 DNA	CDR3 protein
TRBD1	NA	TRBV6-2/TRBV6-3	TRBJ2-7	TGTGCCAGCAGCCGGGGACAGGGCATCTCCTACGAGCAGTACTTC	CASSRGQGISYEQYF
TRBD2	NA	TRBV7-2	TRBJ2-2	TGTGCCAGCAGCTTAGTACTAGCGGGAGGCCGTAACGGGGAGCTGTTTTTT	CASSLVLAGGRNGELFF
NA	NA	TRBV30	TRBJ1-1	TGTGCCTGGAGTGTGGGGGGATTCCAGGACACTGAAGCTTTCTTT	CAWSVGGFQDTEAFF
TRBD2	NA	TRBV12-3/TRBV12-4	TRBJ2-1	TGTGCCAGCAGTTTAGGGACTAGCAATGAGCAGTTCTTC	CASSLGTSNEQFF
TRBD2	NA	TRBV6-2/TRBV6-3	TRBJ2-2	TGTGCCAGCAGCCGACACGGGACTAGCGGGAGGACCGGGGAGCTGTTTTTT	CASSRHGTSGRTGELFF
TRBD1	once	TRBV20-1	TRBJ2-1	TGCAGTGCTAGTAAGCCGGGACAGGGGGCCAATGAGCAGTTCTTC	CSASKPGQGANEQFF
TRBD2	NA	TRBV28	TRBJ2-1	TGTGCCAGCAGTTTAGAGGCGGGGTGGGAGGGCCCGGATGAGCAGTTCTTC	CASSLEAGWEGPDEQFF
TRBD2	NA	TRBV7-8	TRBJ2-1	TGTGCCAGCAGCCCCCCCCGACTAGCGGGTTACAATGAGCAGTTCTTC	CASSPPRLAGYNEQFF
TRBD1	NA	TRBV28	TRBJ2-7	TGTGCCAGCAGCAGACAGGGGGGTAGGTACGAGCAGTACTTC	CASSRQGGRYEQYF
TRBD1	NA	TRBV6-1	TRBJ2-1	TGTGCCAGCAGTGAAGACAGGGGGCGTTACAATGAGCAGTTCTTC	CASSEDRGRYNEQFF
TRBD1	NA	TRBV7-7	TRBJ2-5	TGTGCTAGCAGCGCCGGGACAGAAGAGACCCAGTACTTC	CASSAGTEETQYF
NA	NA	TRBV2	TRBJ2-2	TGTGCCAGCAGTGTGGGAGGGGGAAGCACCGGGGAGCTGTTTTTT	CASSVGGGSTGELFF
NA	NA	TRBV18	TRBJ2-1	TGTGCCAGCTCACCACCCCGCGGGAAAACCTACAATGAGCAGTTCTTC	CASSPPRGKTYNEQFF
NA	NA	TRBV3-1/TRBV3-2	TRBJ2-7	TGTGCCGCCGCCACTGCGGACGAGCAGTACTTC	CAAATADEQYF
NA	NA	TRBV30	TRBJ2-1	TGTGCCTGGAGTTACTGGAATGAGCAGTTCTTC	CAWSYWNEQFF
NA	few	TRBV6-5	TRBJ2-7	TGTGCCAGCAGAACCGGAGGGTTTGTGTACGAGCAGTACTTC	CASRTGGFVYEQYF
NA	NA	TRBV7-7	TRBJ1-5	TGTGCTAGCAGCCGCCAGGCGTTACAGCCCCAGCATTTT	CASSRQALQPQHF
NA	NA	TRBV10-3	TRBJ1-1	TGTGCCATCAGTGGGCGGGGAGATACTGAAGCTTTCTTT	CAISGRGDTEAFF
TRBD2	NA	TRBV11-2	TRBJ2-3	TGTGCCAGCAGCTGGAGCGGGAGGGGCGGAGATACGCAGTATTTT	CASSWSGRGGDTQYF
NA	NA	TRBV5-1	TRBJ1-5	TGCGCCAGCAGCAACTTGCCAGGGGCGCATCAGCCCCAGCATTTT	CASSNLPGAHQPQHF
NA	NA	TRBV18	TRBJ2-3	TGTGCCAGCTCGTATAGTCCTTCTAGCACAGATACGCAGTATTTT	CASSYSPSSTDTQYF
NA	NA	TRBV13	TRBJ1-3	TGTGCCAGCAGCCATTGGAGGCCCTCTGGAAACACCATATATTTT	CASSHWRPSGNTIYF
TRBD1	NA	TRBV11-2	TRBJ1-2	TGTGCCAGCAGCCGGGGGGTGGGACAGGGGTTTAGTGGCTACACCTTC	CASSRGVGQGFSGYTF
TRBD1	NA	TRBV29-1	TRBJ2-5	TGCAGCGCTGTCAAAGGGGGCCGAGAGACCCAGTACTTC	CSAVKGGRETQYF
NA	NA	TRBV28	TRBJ2-7	TGTGCCAGCATTGGACTTGCTGATTCCTACGAGCAGTACTTC	CASIGLADSYEQYF
NA	NA	TRBV30	TRBJ2-6	TGTGCCTGGAGTTGGTGGGAGACCAACGTCCTGACTTTC	CAWSWWETNVLTF
TRBD1	NA	TRBV6-5	TRBJ1-1	TGTGCCAGCAGTTACCAGGGGGAGGTCACTGAAGCTTTCTTT	CASSYQGEVTEAFF
NA	few	TRBV29-1	TRBJ2-7	TGCAGCGCTAGGGAGGGGGAAAACGAGCAGTACTTC	CSAREGENEQYF
NA	NA	TRBV7-2	TRBJ2-7	TGTGCCAGCAGCTTAAAGTTCGGTTACGAGCAGTACTTC	CASSLKFGYEQYF
TRBD1	NA	TRBV20-1	TRBJ1-4	TGCAGTGCTAGAGTGACAGGGGGGGTGTTTTTT	CSARVTGGVFF
TRBD1	NA	TRBV7-8	TRBJ2-1	TGTGCCAGCAGCACAGGGGGGAATGAGCAGTTCTTC	CASSTGGNEQFF
TRBD1	once	TRBV27	TRBJ1-2	TGTGCCAGCAGGGACAGGGGGCCTTATGGCTACACCTTC	CASRDRGPYGYTF
NA	NA	TRBV30	TRBJ1-6	TGTGCCTGGAGTCGGACACAGGGTGGATCACCCCTCCACTTT	CAWSRTQGGSPLHF
TRBD1	few	TRBV2	TRBJ1-6	TGTGCCAGCAGTGGGGACAGCTATTCACCCCTCCACTTT	CASSGDSYSPLHF
TRBD1	NA	TRBV9	TRBJ2-1	TGTGCCAGCAGCGTAGTGACAGGGTACACTGAGCAGTTCTTC	CASSVVTGYTEQFF
NA	NA	TRBV19	TRBJ1-5	TGTGCCAGTAGACAACAGGGTCAGCCCCAGCATTTT	CASRQQGQPQHF
NA	NA	TRBV12-2	TRBJ2-7	TGTGCAAGTCGCTTAGGGACAGGGTTTTACGAGCAGTACTTC	CASRLGTGFYEQYF
NA	NA	TRBV7-9	TRBJ2-1	TGTGCCAGCAGCTTAGGCCTAGCTGCCTTAGGAAATGAGCAGTTCTTC	CASSLGLAALGNEQFF
TRBD2	few	TRBV3-1/TRBV3-2	TRBJ2-1	TGTGCCAGCAGCGAGGGACTAGCGTACAACAATGAGCAGTTCTTC	CASSEGLAYNNEQFF
TRBD1	NA	TRBV19	TRBJ1-5	TGTGCCAGTAGTCGCCCCGGACAGGGGTCCCATCAGCCCCAGCATTTT	CASSRPGQGSHQPQHF
NA	NA	TRBV13	TRBJ1-2	TGTGCCAGCAGCCGTGTCGGTGCCTATGGCTACACCTTC	CASSRVGAYGYTF
NA	few	TRBV2	TRBJ1-5	TGTGCCAGCAGAAGGACACGGGAGGAGCCCCAGCATTTT	CASRRTREEPQHF
NA	NA	TRBV27	TRBJ2-7	TGTGCCAGCAGTTCCCGGACAGACTACGAGCAGTACTTC	CASSSRTDYEQYF
NA	NA	TRBV5-8	TRBJ1-5	TGTGCCAGCAGCTTGGGAGATTACGGCAATCAGCCCCAGCATTTT	CASSLGDYGNQPQHF
TRBD1	NA	TRBV28	TRBJ2-7	TGTGCCGGACAGACAGGGGGCTCCTACGAGCAGTACTTC	CAGQTGGSYEQYF
NA	NA	TRBV27	TRBJ2-5	TGTGCCAGCAGGCTGTCAGGGGAAGAGACCCAGTACTTC	CASRLSGEETQYF
NA	NA	TRBV3-1/TRBV3-2	TRBJ1-2	TGTGCCAGCAGCCAGCAGGGACTCTATGGCTACACCTTC	CASSQQGLYGYTF
TRBD1	NA	TRBV6-5	TRBJ2-3	TGTGCCACCCGCCCCGGGACAGTCATCGATACGCAGTATTTT	CATRPGTVIDTQYF
NA	once	TRBV30	TRBJ2-3	TGTGCCACCGGAACAGGGCTCACAGATACGCAGTATTTT	CATGTGLTDTQYF
NA	NA	TRBV5-4	TRBJ2-3	TGTGCCAGCAGCATGTCCGGGACTAGCACAGATACGCAGTATTTT	CASSMSGTSTDTQYF
NA	few	TRBV10-3	TRBJ1-2	TGTGCCATTCAGGACCCGGGAATCGACTTCTACACCTTC	CAIQDPGIDFYTF
NA	NA	TRBV6-6	TRBJ1-1	TGTGCCAGCAGCCCGATCAGGGAGAACACTGAAGCTTTCTTT	CASSPIRENTEAFF
TRBD2	few	TRBV6-6	TRBJ2-2	TGTGCCAGCAGGCCGGGACTAGAGAACACCGGGGAGCTGTTTTTT	CASRPGLENTGELFF
TRBD2	NA	TRBV6-5	TRBJ2-1	TGTGCCAGCCAGCGGGAACGAAATGAGCAGTTCTTC	CASQRERNEQFF
TRBD2	once	TRBV19	TRBJ2-7	TGTGCCAGTAGTATCACTAGCGGGATCTACACTTACGAGCAGTACTTC	CASSITSGIYTYEQYF
NA	NA	TRBV6-6	TRBJ1-1	TGTGCCAGCAGTTACTCCCGGGGAGGGAAGAACACTGAAGCTTTCTTT	CASSYSRGGKNTEAFF
TRBD2	NA	TRBV5-1	TRBJ2-7	TGCGCCAGCAGCTTGTCGGGGGGCTACGAGCAGTACTTC	CASSLSGGYEQYF
NA	NA	TRBV28	TRBJ1-2	TGTGCCAGCAGTTTATCAGGGAACTATGGCTACACCTTC	CASSLSGNYGYTF
NA	NA	TRBV5-1	TRBJ2-1	TGCGCCAGCAGCTTGGCGGGTAGCAGCAATGAGCAGTTCTTC	CASSLAGSSNEQFF
TRBD2	NA	TRBV27	TRBJ2-7	TGTGCCAGCAATGGAGCGGGAGCACCTTCCTACGAGCAGTACTTC	CASNGAGAPSYEQYF